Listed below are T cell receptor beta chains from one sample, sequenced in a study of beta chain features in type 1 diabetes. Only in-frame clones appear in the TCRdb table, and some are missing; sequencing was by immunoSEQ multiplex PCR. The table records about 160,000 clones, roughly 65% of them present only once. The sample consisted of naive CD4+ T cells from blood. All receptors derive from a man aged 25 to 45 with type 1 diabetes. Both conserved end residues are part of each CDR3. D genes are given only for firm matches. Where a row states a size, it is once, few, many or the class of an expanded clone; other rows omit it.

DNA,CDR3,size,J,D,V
TGCGCCAGCAGCCAAGATAAGGCGACAGAGCAGTACTTC,CASSQDKATEQYF,few,TRBJ2-7,NA,TRBV4-3
TGTGCCTGGGCCGGGACAGACACAGATACGCAGTATTTT,CAWAGTDTDTQYF,NA,TRBJ2-3,TRBD1,TRBV30
TGCAGCGTTGCAAGGGAGCTCTATGGCTACACCTTC,CSVARELYGYTF,few,TRBJ1-2,NA,TRBV29-1
TGCAGCGTTGCGGGGGTGGGCACAGATACGCAGTATTTT,CSVAGVGTDTQYF,few,TRBJ2-3,NA,TRBV29-1
TGCAGCGTTGAAGTCGCGGGGGGCAAGAACACCGGGGAGCTGTTTTTT,CSVEVAGGKNTGELFF,NA,TRBJ2-2,TRBD2,TRBV29-1
TGTGCCAGCAGAAAACAGGGGTCGGGGAACACTGAAGCTTTCTTT,CASRKQGSGNTEAFF,NA,TRBJ1-1,TRBD1,TRBV27
TGTGCCACCAGCAGAGATCCTCTTAGTCAATGGTTTAATGAGCAGTTCTTC,CATSRDPLSQWFNEQFF,NA,TRBJ2-1,NA,TRBV15
TGTGCCAGCAGGCCCCGGGACAGGGATGAGCAGTTCTTC,CASRPRDRDEQFF,once,TRBJ2-1,TRBD1,TRBV28
TGCAGCGTTGACAGGGGAACTGAAGCTTTCTTT,CSVDRGTEAFF,NA,TRBJ1-1,NA,TRBV29-1
TGCGCCAGCAGCCAGGGAGGGACTAGCGGGGGAGGAAGCACAGATACGCAGTATTTT,CASSQGGTSGGGSTDTQYF,NA,TRBJ2-3,TRBD2,TRBV4-3
TGTGCCAGCAGCTTAGGGCTAGCGGGAGTGGATGAGCAGTTCTTC,CASSLGLAGVDEQFF,NA,TRBJ2-1,TRBD2,TRBV7-2
TGTGCCAGCAGCCGCTGGGCTATGAACACTGAAGCTTTCTTT,CASSRWAMNTEAFF,NA,TRBJ1-1,NA,TRBV13
TGTGCCAGCAGCTGGGGTGAAGATACGCAGTATTTT,CASSWGEDTQYF,NA,TRBJ2-3,NA,TRBV7-9
TGTGCCAGCAGCTTCTCCGAGGTTCGGGAGACCCAGTACTTC,CASSFSEVRETQYF,once,TRBJ2-5,NA,TRBV5-4
TGTGCCAGCAGCCGGGAGGGCAGGGGATACGAGCAGTACTTC,CASSREGRGYEQYF,NA,TRBJ2-7,TRBD2,TRBV9
TGCGCCAGCAGCCAAGATACAGCGGGGCGTACAGATACGCAGTATTTT,CASSQDTAGRTDTQYF,NA,TRBJ2-3,TRBD2,TRBV4-3
TGTGCCTGCCGTATCACGTTGGGGCAGTTCTTC,CACRITLGQFF,few,TRBJ2-1,NA,TRBV30
TGTGCCAGCAGCGGAGGCGAGACCGGGGATACGCAGTATTTT,CASSGGETGDTQYF,few,TRBJ2-3,NA,TRBV9
TGTGCCAGCATGACGGGACAGTTTGGGGAGACCCAGTACTTC,CASMTGQFGETQYF,NA,TRBJ2-5,TRBD1,TRBV7-2
TGTGCCAGCAGCGTAGCTACAGGGACTCTGCGAGAGCAGTACTTC,CASSVATGTLREQYF,NA,TRBJ2-7,NA,TRBV9
TGTGCCAGCGGGCTTCGCACTGAAGCTTTCTTT,CASGLRTEAFF,NA,TRBJ1-1,NA,TRBV2
TGTGCCTGGAGTCGGCGGGGCAGCAATCAGCCCCAGCATTTT,CAWSRRGSNQPQHF,few,TRBJ1-5,NA,TRBV30
TGTGCCAGCAGCGTAGGCCAGTCTGGGGCCAACGTCCTGACTTTC,CASSVGQSGANVLTF,NA,TRBJ2-6,NA,TRBV9
TGTGCCAGCAGCCTGGACTTATCCACAGATACGCAGTATTTT,CASSLDLSTDTQYF,NA,TRBJ2-3,NA,TRBV7-9
TGTGCCAGCAGCTTCACGGGACTAGCGGGGGCAGATACGCAGTATTTT,CASSFTGLAGADTQYF,NA,TRBJ2-3,TRBD2,TRBV7-9
TGTGCCACCACAGAGGGCTATGGCTACACCTTC,CATTEGYGYTF,few,TRBJ1-2,NA,TRBV15
TGTGCCAGCAGCTTAGCGGCAGCGGGGGCTACGAGCACAGATACGCAGTATTTT,CASSLAAAGATSTDTQYF,NA,TRBJ2-3,TRBD2,TRBV7-2
TGTGCCAGCAGCCGTTCCGGGACAGGGGGTTATGGCTACACCTTC,CASSRSGTGGYGYTF,NA,TRBJ1-2,TRBD1,TRBV6-5
TGTGCCTGGAAGACAGTGGACACTTCCCTGAACACTGAAGCTTTCTTT,CAWKTVDTSLNTEAFF,NA,TRBJ1-1,NA,TRBV30
TGCGCCAGCAGCTTGGCCGAAATCTCTGGGGCCAACGTCCTGACTTTC,CASSLAEISGANVLTF,NA,TRBJ2-6,NA,TRBV5-1
TGTGCCAGCAGCTTAGGACAGGGGGTCCAAGAGACCCAGTACTTC,CASSLGQGVQETQYF,NA,TRBJ2-5,TRBD1,TRBV5-4
TGCAGTGCTAGAGGGTGGATGGAGCAGTACTTC,CSARGWMEQYF,NA,TRBJ2-7,NA,TRBV20-1
TGTGCCAGCAGTCCCGACAGGGGACGCTATACGCAGTATTTT,CASSPDRGRYTQYF,NA,TRBJ2-3,TRBD1,TRBV28
TGCGCCAGCAGCTTGGGGACAGGCACCCACAATGAGCAGTTCTTC,CASSLGTGTHNEQFF,NA,TRBJ2-1,TRBD1,TRBV5-1
TGTGCCAGCAGTGTAGGGAATGGCTACACCTTC,CASSVGNGYTF,NA,TRBJ1-2,NA,TRBV28
TGTGCCAGCAGTTCCGGACAGCCCGGCGCAGATACGCAGTATTTT,CASSSGQPGADTQYF,NA,TRBJ2-3,NA,TRBV27
TGTGCCAGTAGTAGCCCCTCTTTGTCAGATACGCAGTATTTT,CASSSPSLSDTQYF,few,TRBJ2-3,NA,TRBV19
TGTGCCAGCAGAACCCCAGCGGGGGCCTACGAGCAGTACTTC,CASRTPAGAYEQYF,NA,TRBJ2-7,TRBD2,TRBV6-5
TGTGCCTGGACCCAAATACGGGGCTACACCTTC,CAWTQIRGYTF,few,TRBJ1-2,NA,TRBV30
TGTGCCTGGAGTCCGACCCGACAGGGGTTCACAGATACGCAGTATTTT,CAWSPTRQGFTDTQYF,once,TRBJ2-3,TRBD1,TRBV30
TGTGCCAGCAGCCCCCGGGAAATCTCCTACGAGCAGTACTTC,CASSPREISYEQYF,NA,TRBJ2-7,NA,TRBV7-9
TGTGCCTGGAGTGTTGCAAACACCATATATTTT,CAWSVANTIYF,NA,TRBJ1-3,NA,TRBV30
TGTGCCAGCAGCTCGGACAGTTCCGGCAATCAGCCCCAGCATTTT,CASSSDSSGNQPQHF,NA,TRBJ1-5,NA,TRBV7-2
TGTGCCAGCAGCCAAGAGCGGGGTTCCTACAATGAGCAGTTCTTC,CASSQERGSYNEQFF,once,TRBJ2-1,NA,TRBV14
TGTGCCAGCATGCTAGGACAGGGAACCTACGAGCAGTACTTC,CASMLGQGTYEQYF,NA,TRBJ2-7,TRBD1,TRBV7-2
TGTGCCAGCAGTGCTAATGAAAAACTGTTTTTT,CASSANEKLFF,NA,TRBJ1-4,NA,TRBV28
TGTGCCAGCAGTGATGGTGCGATCTATGGCTACACCTTC,CASSDGAIYGYTF,NA,TRBJ1-2,NA,TRBV2
TGTGCCAGTAGCCGGGACCGCACAGATACGCAGTATTTT,CASSRDRTDTQYF,NA,TRBJ2-3,NA,TRBV19
TGTGCCAGTAGTACCCATTCGGGGGAGCAGTACTTC,CASSTHSGEQYF,NA,TRBJ2-7,NA,TRBV19
TGTGCCATCCACAGGGTCAGCACAGATACGCAGTATTTT,CAIHRVSTDTQYF,NA,TRBJ2-3,NA,TRBV7-2
TGTGCCAGCAGCAATGGACAGGGGAACTATGGCTACACCTTC,CASSNGQGNYGYTF,NA,TRBJ1-2,TRBD1,TRBV5-4
TGTGCCAGAGAGCTTTATCTCCAGCGAGCGGCCCAGTACTTC,CARELYLQRAAQYF,few,TRBJ2-5,NA,TRBV7-2
TGTGCCTGGAGCCGGTACAATGAGCAGTTCTTC,CAWSRYNEQFF,NA,TRBJ2-1,NA,TRBV30
TGTGCCTGGGCTGGACAGGGCGATCAGCCCCAGCATTTT,CAWAGQGDQPQHF,once,TRBJ1-5,TRBD1,TRBV30
TGCAGTGCTGGCAGTACCCAGCAGTACTTC,CSAGSTQQYF,few,TRBJ2-7,NA,TRBV20-1
TGTGCCAGTAGTAGAGGTCTAGCCAAAAACATTCAGTACTTC,CASSRGLAKNIQYF,few,TRBJ2-4,NA,TRBV19
TGTGCCAGCAGCGGAAGCTGGGGGGGCGAGGATACGCAGTATTTT,CASSGSWGGEDTQYF,few,TRBJ2-3,NA,TRBV7-9
TGTGCCAGCAGTGAAGTGGGGGCGGGTAATTCACCCCTCCACTTT,CASSEVGAGNSPLHF,NA,TRBJ1-6,NA,TRBV2
TGTGCCAGCAGCTTGGAAAGGAGGGCAGGAGGGGAGCTGTTTTTT,CASSLERRAGGELFF,once,TRBJ2-2,NA,TRBV5-4
TGCGCCAGCAGCCAAGTTCCAGGGGGCAACGAGCAGTACTTC,CASSQVPGGNEQYF,NA,TRBJ2-7,TRBD1,TRBV4-3